This is a list of T cell receptor beta chains from one sample in a study of T-cell reconstitution after alpha-beta-depleted transplantation in children. Via MiXCR, TCRdb re-called the PCR reads, giving one row per CDR3 protein. The data show about 640,000 distinct CDR3 sequences, roughly 15% seen once. The material sequenced was PBMCs from the stem cell graft donor, taken from the stem cell graft. These receptors all stem from a human donor who donated a stem cell graft to a child with acute myeloid leukemia. CDR3s include the opening cysteine and the closing phenylalanine or tryptophan. Each record gives: V gene, CDR3 length, D gene, clone size, J gene, CDR3 DNA, CDR3 protein. D genes are given only for firm matches. Size is stated for part of the rows, as once, few or many counts, or as a class when the clone is expanded.

v_gene: TRBV20-1; len: 12; d_gene: NA; abundance: NA; j_gene: TRBJ1-2; CDR3nt: TGCAGTGCTAGACGGTGGGAAACGGGCTACACCTTC; CDR3aa: CSARRWETGYTF
v_gene: TRBV7-9; len: 13; d_gene: NA; abundance: NA; j_gene: TRBJ1-5; CDR3nt: TGTGCCAGCTCTGGACAGCCAAATCAGCCCCAGCATTTT; CDR3aa: CASSGQPNQPQHF
v_gene: TRBV6-2/TRBV6-3; len: 15; d_gene: NA; abundance: NA; j_gene: TRBJ2-7; CDR3nt: TGTGCCAGCAGTTACACCGGGACGGAGGCCTACGAGCAGTACTTC; CDR3aa: CASSYTGTEAYEQYF
v_gene: TRBV20-1; len: 17; d_gene: NA; abundance: NA; j_gene: TRBJ2-3; CDR3nt: TGCTGTGCTAGAGATTCTCGGGACCGGAGTTACACAGATACGCAGTATTTT; CDR3aa: CCARDSRDRSYTDTQYF
v_gene: TRBV27; len: 16; d_gene: NA; abundance: NA; j_gene: TRBJ2-2; CDR3nt: TGTGCCAGCAGTTGGGGGGGGCTAGAGAACACCGGGGAGCTGTTTTTT; CDR3aa: CASSWGGLENTGELFF
v_gene: TRBV14; len: 15; d_gene: TRBD2; abundance: NA; j_gene: TRBJ2-1; CDR3nt: TGTGCCAGCAGCCCTTGGGGGGGAGCCCTCAATGAGCAGTTCTTC; CDR3aa: CASSPWGGALNEQFF
v_gene: TRBV7-9; len: 15; d_gene: NA; abundance: NA; j_gene: TRBJ2-5; CDR3nt: TGTGCCAGCAGCTCCCAAGGGAGGCCCCAAGAGACCCAGTACTTC; CDR3aa: CASSSQGRPQETQYF
v_gene: TRBV5-5; len: 11; d_gene: NA; abundance: many; j_gene: TRBJ2-7; CDR3nt: TGTGCCAGCAGCCCGGGGACCGAGCAGTACTTC; CDR3aa: CASSPGTEQYF
v_gene: TRBV4-3; len: 16; d_gene: NA; abundance: NA; j_gene: TRBJ2-4; CDR3nt: TGCGCCAGCAGCCAAGGACGGGGCCTAGCCAAAAACATTCAGTACTTC; CDR3aa: CASSQGRGLAKNIQYF
v_gene: TRBV7-2; len: 15; d_gene: NA; abundance: NA; j_gene: TRBJ2-1; CDR3nt: TGTGCCAGCAGCTTAGTAGGTATGCCGGGGAATGAGCAGTTCTTC; CDR3aa: CASSLVGMPGNEQFF
v_gene: TRBV30; len: 13; d_gene: NA; abundance: NA; j_gene: TRBJ1-5; CDR3nt: TGTGCCTGGAGTCGGGGGAGGGATCAGCCCCAGCATTTT; CDR3aa: CAWSRGRDQPQHF
v_gene: TRBV20-1; len: 12; d_gene: TRBD1; abundance: many; j_gene: TRBJ1-1; CDR3nt: TGCAGTGCTCTTGACAGGGTCACTGAAGCTTTCTTT; CDR3aa: CSALDRVTEAFF
v_gene: TRBV11-1; len: 19; d_gene: TRBD1; abundance: few; j_gene: TRBJ1-5; CDR3nt: TGTGCCAGCAGCTCTCATACGGGACAGGGTATCGGGAGAGTTCAGCCCCAGCATTTT; CDR3aa: CASSSHTGQGIGRVQPQHF
v_gene: TRBV7-9; len: 15; d_gene: TRBD2; abundance: many; j_gene: TRBJ2-2; CDR3nt: TGTGCCAGCAGTATTCCCAGCGGGGGCGCCGGGGAGCTGTTTTTT; CDR3aa: CASSIPSGGAGELFF
v_gene: TRBV7-2; len: 16; d_gene: NA; abundance: few; j_gene: TRBJ2-7; CDR3nt: TGTGCCAGCAGCTTAGAAGCAGGGCGTTGGGGCCGGTTCGGGTACTTC; CDR3aa: CASSLEAGRWGRFGYF
v_gene: TRBV20-1; len: 13; d_gene: TRBD1; abundance: few; j_gene: TRBJ2-3; CDR3nt: TGCAGGGTACAGGGGATTTACACAGATACGCAGTATTTT; CDR3aa: CRVQGIYTDTQYF
v_gene: TRBV10-3; len: 17; d_gene: TRBD1; abundance: few; j_gene: TRBJ2-1; CDR3nt: TGTGCCATCAGTGACCTTTCTATGGACAGGGGTCTCTATGAGCAGTTCTTC; CDR3aa: CAISDLSMDRGLYEQFF
v_gene: TRBV5-1; len: 17; d_gene: NA; abundance: NA; j_gene: TRBJ2-3; CDR3nt: TGCGCCAGCAGCTTGGTACCATCCGGCCAACCGGGGGATACGCAGTATTTT; CDR3aa: CASSLVPSGQPGDTQYF
v_gene: TRBV12-3/TRBV12-4; len: 14; d_gene: NA; abundance: NA; j_gene: TRBJ2-5; CDR3nt: TGTGCCAGCAGTTTGCGGAGGGTCGGAGAGACCCAGTACTTC; CDR3aa: CASSLRRVGETQYF
v_gene: TRBV20-1; len: 13; d_gene: TRBD1; abundance: many; j_gene: TRBJ2-7; CDR3nt: TGCAGTGCTTTTGACAGGGGCTCCTACGAGCAGTACTTC; CDR3aa: CSAFDRGSYEQYF
v_gene: TRBV29-1; len: 12; d_gene: NA; abundance: few; j_gene: TRBJ1-1; CDR3nt: TGCAGCGTTCAGGGTTTTTCCACTGAAGCTTTCTTT; CDR3aa: CSVQGFSTEAFF
v_gene: TRBV28; len: 14; d_gene: TRBD2; abundance: few; j_gene: TRBJ2-3; CDR3nt: TGTGCCAGCAGCCGCGGGGGGGCCCCAGATACGCAGTATTTT; CDR3aa: CASSRGGAPDTQYF